A single sample gave rise to the 11 T cell receptor beta chains below, sequenced in a study of regulatory T cells in long-lasting Graves disease. Combining iRepertoire HTBI primers with Arm-PCR of CDR3 regions, the authors built TCR beta libraries. MiXCR, applied by TCRdb to the multiplex PCR reads, yields one record per CDR3 protein. The table records some 370,000 distinct CDR3 sequences, around 11% of them present only once. Time point here: newly diagnosed GD, antithyroid drugs for less than 3 months. Extracted RNA from PBMCs served as the source of the TCR library. The data were also submitted as part of a second study, on T cells in Graves' hyperthyroidism and ophthalmopathy.

The sequencing used peripheral blood mononuclear cells (PBMCs), collected at new diagnosis, from a patient treated with antithyroid drugs. Source of these receptors: a woman aged 18-30 years with Graves disease.

This clonotype was seen a handful of times. A read error may explain this, as a much larger clone is one base away. The rearrangement links TRBV25-1 to TRBJ1-4; D gene uncertain. This CDR3 comprises 11 residues. CDR1 is MGHDK, CDR2 SYGVNS, per germline. V lost 6 bases, J lost 5 bases, and 4 bases lay in between. The CDR3 nucleotides are TGTGCCAGCAGATTAAATGAAAAACTGTTTTTT. Amino acid sequence: CASRLNEKLFF.

The chain employs TRBV5-1 and TRBJ2-4; 8 bases map to TRBD1. Germline CDR1 SGHRS, CDR2 YFSETQ. The J segment lost 2 bases and the V segment lost 2 bases, leaving 6 bases of the junction unmatched. CDR3 length equals 16 residues. In DNA, the CDR3 is TGCGCCAGCAGCTTTGGACAGGGTGTATCCAAAAACATTCAGTACTTC. This encodes CASSFGQGVSKNIQYF.

At least ten counts were recorded for this clonotype. V and J are TRBV7-3 and TRBJ1-1; 7 bases match TRBD1. V trimming: 5 bases; J trimming: 6 bases; junction bases outside the gene matches: 6. The CDR3 sequence is 13 residues long. CDR1 and CDR2 from the germline V gene are SGHTA and FQGTGA. The CDR3 DNA reads as TGTGCCAGCAGCCACGACAGGGATTCTGAAGCTTTCTTT. This codes for CASSHDRDSEAFF. The entire variable domain, with the rest obtained from reference TRBV7-3 and TRBJ1-1, is as follows: GAGVSQTPSNKVTEKGKYVELRCDPISGHTALYWYRQSLGQGPEFLIYFQGTGAADDSGLPNDRFFAVRPEGSVSTLKIQRTERGDSAVYLCASSHDRDSEAFFGQGTRLTVV.

V is TRBV7-2 and J is TRBJ2-1; 11 bases are a match to TRBD2. The germline V gene encodes CDR1 SGHTA and CDR2 FQGNSA. The CDR3 consists of 15 residues. J was trimmed by 9 bases and V by 0 bases; bases with no gene match: 4. The CDR3 coding sequence is TGTGCCAGCAGCTTAGCTAGCGGGAGGGCCACTGAGCAGTTCTTC. Its translation is CASSLASGRATEQFF.

This clonotype was picked up a small number of times. V gene TRBV5-1 combines with J gene TRBJ1-5, with D perhaps TRBD1 (5 bases). Germline CDR1 is SGHRS and CDR2 is YFSETQ. The CDR3 is made up of 13 amino acids. V shed 2 bases and J shed 6 bases, with 9 bases lying between them. The CDR3 region is CASSLLGAQPQHF. As DNA, the CDR3 is TGCGCCAGCAGCTTATTAGGGGCTCAGCCCCAGCATTTT.

This clonotype was counted ten times or more. The V call is TRBV20-1, the J call TRBJ2-1; a weak D match, TRBD1 (5 bases). V was pared by 0 bases and J by 0 bases, with 9 bases between. The CDR3 totals 15 residues. Germline V gene lookup returns CDR1 DFQATT and CDR2 SNEGSKA (reference sequence). CDR3 nucleotide sequence: TGCAGTGCTAGAGAGGGGCCCGGCTCCTACAATGAGCAGTTCTTC. Its translation: CSAREGPGSYNEQFF.

The chain uses TRBV6-9 and TRBJ2-5; D ambiguous. This CDR3 spans 13 amino acids. Germline assignment: CDR1 MNHGY and CDR2 SVAAGI. V lost 3 bases, J lost 4 bases, and 9 bases lay in between. In DNA form, the CDR3 reads TGTGCCAGCAGTTACGGCTGGGGAGAGACCCAGTACTTC. Its protein is CASSYGWGETQYF.

This clonotype was seen ten or more times. V usage is TRBV9 and J usage is TRBJ2-1; 10 positions agree with TRBD2. Germline V CDR1 and CDR2: SGDLS, YYNGEE. Trimming at V came to 3 bases and at J to 8 bases, leaving 14 bases not matched to a gene. There are 17 residues in the CDR3. CDR3 bases: TGTGCCAGCAGCGCCTCAGGGGGCCTAGCGGGAGCAGATGAGCAGTTCTTC. It yields the protein CASSASGGLAGADEQFF.

Many counts were recorded for this clonotype. The rearrangement joins TRBV7-2 to TRBJ2-3; TRBD2 agrees at 16 bases. Losses at the gene ends were 1 base for V and 1 base for J; bases not matched to a gene: 5. The CDR3 totals 19 residues. Per germline, CDR1 SGHTA and CDR2 FQGNSA. CDR3 sequence: CASSLEGLAGGTRTDTQYF. CDR3 bases: TGTGCCAGCAGCTTAGAGGGACTAGCGGGGGGGACCCGCACAGATACGCAGTATTTT.

With regard to this clonotype: A much larger clone sits a single nucleotide away, making a read error possible. This chain links TRBV13 with TRBJ2-7; no clear D gene. The CDR3 sequence is 17 residues long. V was pared by 0 bases and J by 2 bases, with 17 bases between. Germline lookup yields CDR1 PRHDT and CDR2 FYEKMQ (reference sequence). The CDR3 loop reads CASSLGTRHQEAYEQYF. In nucleotides, the CDR3 is TGTGCCAGCAGCTTAGGGACACGCCACCAAGAGGCCTACGAGCAGTACTTC. Variable domain in full (rest from reference TRBV13 and TRBJ2-7): AAGVIQSPRHLIKEKRETATLKCYPIPRHDTVYWYQQGPGQDPQFLISFYEKMQSDKGSIPDRFSAQQFSDYHSELNMSSLELGDSALYFCASSLGTRHQEAYEQYFGPGTRLTVT.

This clonotype has more than one count but fewer than ten. The chain employs TRBV10-3 and TRBJ2-7; TRBD1 might be the D (6 bases). CDR3 size: 14 residues. In germline, CDR1 is ENHRY, CDR2 SYGVKD. The germline V and J ends were trimmed by 2 bases and 0 bases, with 8 bases remaining between them. The CDR3 is CAISEGQSSYEQYV. CDR3 in DNA: TGTGCCATCAGTGAGGGACAGAGCTCCTACGAGCAGTACGTC.